The entry below gives a single T cell receptor (beta chain) sequence along with its context. This CDR3 is also generated by other DNA sequences in the sample. PCR amplification relied on 60 Vbeta primers (plus 13 Jbeta primers). The assay was immunoSEQ multiplex PCR, and TCRdb's table has in-frame clones only and misses some. The repertoire holds a few hundred thousand clones, about 87% seen once, with about 2% in the top ten. The data are from a study of cytomegalovirus exposure and HLA in healthy donors. The V end was cut by 8 bases, the J end by 7 bases, with 9 bases between. The V gene's germline CDR1 is SNHLY and CDR2 FYNNEI. The CDR3 sequence is 12 residues long.

The clonotype originates from a woman under 30 in good health and CMV-seronegative. V gene TRBV2 combines with J gene TRBJ1-6; D not resolved. The sample taken for sequencing was PBMCs. The DNA for the CDR3 is TGTGCCAGCCGGAGGGAAAATTCACCCCTCCACTTT. Its protein is CASRRENSPLHF.